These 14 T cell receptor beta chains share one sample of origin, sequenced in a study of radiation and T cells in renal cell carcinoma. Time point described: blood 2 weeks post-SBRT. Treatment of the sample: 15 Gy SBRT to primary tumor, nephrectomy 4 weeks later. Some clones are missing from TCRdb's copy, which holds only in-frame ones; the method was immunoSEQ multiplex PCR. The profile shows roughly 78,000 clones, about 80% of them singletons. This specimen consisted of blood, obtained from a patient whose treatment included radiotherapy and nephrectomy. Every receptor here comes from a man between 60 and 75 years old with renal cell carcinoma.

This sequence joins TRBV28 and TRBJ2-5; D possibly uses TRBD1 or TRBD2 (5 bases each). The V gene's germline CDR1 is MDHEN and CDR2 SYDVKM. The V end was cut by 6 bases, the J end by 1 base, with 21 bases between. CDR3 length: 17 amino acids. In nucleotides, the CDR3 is TGTGCCAGCAGCAAAACCGGGACCTCCAGTACCCAAGAGACCCAGTACTTC. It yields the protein CASSKTGTSSTQETQYF.

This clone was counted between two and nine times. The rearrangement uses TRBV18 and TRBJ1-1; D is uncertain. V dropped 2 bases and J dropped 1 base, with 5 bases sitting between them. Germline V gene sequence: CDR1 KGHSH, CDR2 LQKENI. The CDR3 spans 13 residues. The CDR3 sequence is CASSPRENTEAFF. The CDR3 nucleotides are TGTGCCAGCTCACCAAGGGAGAACACTGAAGCTTTCTTT.

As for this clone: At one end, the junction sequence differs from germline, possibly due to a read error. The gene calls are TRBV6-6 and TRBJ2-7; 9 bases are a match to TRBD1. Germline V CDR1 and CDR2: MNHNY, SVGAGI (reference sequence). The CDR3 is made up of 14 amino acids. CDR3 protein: CTSSYSGQGYEQYF. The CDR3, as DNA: TGTACCAGCAGTTACTCAGGACAGGGGTACGAGCAGTACTTC.

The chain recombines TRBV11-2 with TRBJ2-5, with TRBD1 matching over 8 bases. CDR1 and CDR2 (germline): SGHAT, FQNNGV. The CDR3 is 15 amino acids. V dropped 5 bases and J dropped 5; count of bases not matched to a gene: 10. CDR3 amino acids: CASSPGTGKWETQYF. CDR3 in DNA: TGTGCCAGCAGCCCGGGGACAGGCAAATGGGAGACCCAGTACTTC. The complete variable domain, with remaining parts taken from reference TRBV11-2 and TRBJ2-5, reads EAGVAQSPRYKIIEKRQSVAFWCNPISGHATLYWYQQILGQGPKLLIQFQNNGVVDDSQLPKDRFSAERLKGVDSTLKIQPAKLEDSAVYLCASSPGTGKWETQYFGPGTRLLVL.

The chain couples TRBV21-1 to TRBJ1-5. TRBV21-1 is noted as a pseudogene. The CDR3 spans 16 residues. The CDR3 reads CASSVQAGHSNQPQHF. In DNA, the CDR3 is TGTGCCAGCAGCGTCCAGGCGGGCCACAGCAATCAGCCCCAGCATTTT.

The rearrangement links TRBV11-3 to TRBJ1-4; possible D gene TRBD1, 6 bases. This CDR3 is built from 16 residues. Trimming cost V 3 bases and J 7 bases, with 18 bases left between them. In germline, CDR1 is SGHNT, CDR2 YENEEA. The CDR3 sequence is CASSLQTQGFSEKLFF. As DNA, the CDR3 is TGTGCCAGCAGCTTGCAAACACAGGGATTCAGTGAAAAACTGTTTTTT. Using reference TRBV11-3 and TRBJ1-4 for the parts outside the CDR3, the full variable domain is EAGVVQSPRYKIIEKKQPVAFWCNPISGHNTLYWYLQNLGQGPELLIRYENEEAVDDSQLPKDRFSAERLKGVDSTLKIQPAELGDSAVYLCASSLQTQGFSEKLFFGSGTQLSVL.

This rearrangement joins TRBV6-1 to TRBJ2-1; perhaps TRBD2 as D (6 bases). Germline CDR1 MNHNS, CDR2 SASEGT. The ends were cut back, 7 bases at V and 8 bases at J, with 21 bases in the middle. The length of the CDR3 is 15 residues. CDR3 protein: CASTVGAGLSYEQFF. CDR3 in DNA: TGTGCCAGCACCGTCGGGGCGGGATTGAGCTATGAGCAGTTCTTC.

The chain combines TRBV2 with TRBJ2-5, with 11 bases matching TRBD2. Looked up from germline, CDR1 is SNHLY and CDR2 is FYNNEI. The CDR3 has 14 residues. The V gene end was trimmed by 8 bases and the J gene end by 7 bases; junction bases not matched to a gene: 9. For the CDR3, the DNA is TGTGCCAGCCGCAATGTAGCGGGAGGGGGGACCCAGTACTTC. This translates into CASRNVAGGGTQYF.

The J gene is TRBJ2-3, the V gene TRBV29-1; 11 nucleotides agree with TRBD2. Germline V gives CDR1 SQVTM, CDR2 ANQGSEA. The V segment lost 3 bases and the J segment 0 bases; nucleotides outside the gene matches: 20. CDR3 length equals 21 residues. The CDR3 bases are TGCAGCGTTGATCATGAGACCGGGACTAGCGGCCCGTCTCCAAGCACAGATACGCAGTATTTT. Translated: CSVDHETGTSGPSPSTDTQYF.

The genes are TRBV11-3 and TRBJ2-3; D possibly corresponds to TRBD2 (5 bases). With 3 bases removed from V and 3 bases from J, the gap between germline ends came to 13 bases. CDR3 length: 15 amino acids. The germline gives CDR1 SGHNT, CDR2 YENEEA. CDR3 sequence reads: CASSFEGKETDTQYF. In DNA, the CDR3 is TGTGCCAGCAGCTTCGAGGGAAAGGAAACAGATACGCAGTATTTT.

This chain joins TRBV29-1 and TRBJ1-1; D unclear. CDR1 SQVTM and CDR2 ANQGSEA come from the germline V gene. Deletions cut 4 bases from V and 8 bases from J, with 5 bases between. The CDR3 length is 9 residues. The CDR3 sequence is CSVGHEAFF. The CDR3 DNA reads TGCAGCGTTGGACACGAAGCTTTCTTT.

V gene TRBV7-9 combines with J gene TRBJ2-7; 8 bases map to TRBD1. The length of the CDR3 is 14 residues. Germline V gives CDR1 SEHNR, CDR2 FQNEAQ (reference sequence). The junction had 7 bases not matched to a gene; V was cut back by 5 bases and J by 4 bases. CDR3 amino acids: CASSPRDRWYEQYF. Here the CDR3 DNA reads TGTGCCAGCAGCCCCCGGGACAGGTGGTACGAGCAGTACTTC.

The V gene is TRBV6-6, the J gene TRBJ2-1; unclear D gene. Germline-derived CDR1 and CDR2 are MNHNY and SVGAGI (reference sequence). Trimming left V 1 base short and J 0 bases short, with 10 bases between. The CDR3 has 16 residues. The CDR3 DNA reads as TGTGCCAGCAGTTACTTGGCCCAATCCTCCTACAATGAGCAGTTCTTC. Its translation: CASSYLAQSSYNEQFF.

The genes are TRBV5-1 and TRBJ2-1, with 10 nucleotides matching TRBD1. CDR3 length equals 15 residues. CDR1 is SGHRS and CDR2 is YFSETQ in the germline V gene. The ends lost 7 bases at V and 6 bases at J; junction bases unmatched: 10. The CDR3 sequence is CASPQRDRGPNEQFF. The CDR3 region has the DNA TGCGCCAGCCCTCAACGGGACAGGGGTCCCAATGAGCAGTTCTTC.